This record concerns one T cell receptor beta chain sequence. A universal primer binding site was introduced by template switching. The final cDNA contained unique molecular identifiers. Each CDR3 protein gets one entry after TCRdb re-called the 5' RACE reads with MiXCR. The sample carries around 500,000 distinct CDR3 sequences, approximately 15% recorded once. The CDR3 runs to 15 residues. Germline CDR1 is SGHTA and CDR2 is FQGNSA. Trimming cost V 7 bases and J 4 bases; bases outside gene matches: 9. The sample originates from a study of identical twins. This same sample was also taken into another study, of yellow fever vaccine responses in identical twins.

V usage is TRBV7-2 and J usage is TRBJ2-7; TRBD2 agrees at 11 bases. The clonotype comes from a woman between 18 and 29 years old in good health. Sample: CD4+ T cells sorted from blood. Here the CDR3 DNA reads TGTGCCAGCAAATTGGGCGGACTAGCGGGTTACGAGCAGTACTTC. Amino acid sequence: CASKLGGLAGYEQYF.